Sequencing of this T cell receptor beta chain was carried out in a study of shared clonotypes between healthy human individuals. Study in general: Used for every donor were three CD4 naive, three CD4 memory, two CD8 naive and one CD8 memory plate. Study outcomes and limitations: Sequencing depth was expected to influence donor clonotype sharing.

This table comes from immunoSEQ multiplex PCR, and its TCRdb copy is limited to in-frame clones, with some not included. This table holds about 820,000 clones, about 91% found once. After removal of 8 bases from V and 7 bases from J, the junction contained 14 bases not matched to a gene. The CDR3 covers 15 residues. Per germline, CDR1 MNHEY and CDR2 SMNVEV (reference sequence). Naive CD8 cells, CD45RO-negative and positively selected for CCR7, excluded terminally differentiated effector memory CD45RA+ cells. A note on this clone: Its specificity is not known.

The receptor's source is a man aged 25-45 years in good health. The rearrangement links TRBV27 to TRBJ2-7; 10 bases line up with TRBD2. The sequencing sample was made of naive CD8+ T cells sorted from blood. The CDR3 spells CASGLWSSGSGEQYF. Here the CDR3 DNA reads TGTGCCAGCGGCCTTTGGTCTAGCGGGAGTGGTGAGCAGTACTTC.